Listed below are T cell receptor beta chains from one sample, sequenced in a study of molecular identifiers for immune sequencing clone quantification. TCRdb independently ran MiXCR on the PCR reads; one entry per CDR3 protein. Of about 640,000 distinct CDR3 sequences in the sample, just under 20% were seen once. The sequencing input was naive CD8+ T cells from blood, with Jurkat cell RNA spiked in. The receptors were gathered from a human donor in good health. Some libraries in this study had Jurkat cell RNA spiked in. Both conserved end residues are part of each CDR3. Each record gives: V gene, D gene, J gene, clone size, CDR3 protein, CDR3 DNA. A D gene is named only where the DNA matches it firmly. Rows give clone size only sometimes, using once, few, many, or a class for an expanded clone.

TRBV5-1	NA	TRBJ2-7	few	CASSLGTREYNPYEQYF	TGCGCCAGCAGCTTGGGGACCAGGGAATACAACCCCTACGAGCAGTACTTC
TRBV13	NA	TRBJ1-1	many	CASSPFEGMNTEAFF	TGTGCCAGCAGCCCCTTTGAGGGAATGAACACTGAAGCTTTCTTT
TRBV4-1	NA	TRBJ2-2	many	CASSQEEQYTGELFF	TGCGCCAGCAGCCAAGAGGAACAGTACACCGGGGAGCTGTTTTTT
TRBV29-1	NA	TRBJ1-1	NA	CSVEGEGGAFF	TGCAGCGTTGAGGGGGAAGGGGGGGCTTTCTTT
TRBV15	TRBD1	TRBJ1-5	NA	CATSTFRQGYSNQPQHF	TGTGCCACCAGCACCTTTCGACAGGGGTATAGCAATCAGCCCCAGCATTTT
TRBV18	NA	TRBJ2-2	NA	CASSPPKRGHFLGELFF	TGTGCCAGCTCACCTCCGAAAAGGGGACATTTTCTCGGGGAGCTGTTTTTT
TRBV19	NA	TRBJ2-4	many	CASSTGETAKNIQYF	TGTGCCAGTAGTACCGGAGAGACAGCCAAAAACATTCAGTACTTC
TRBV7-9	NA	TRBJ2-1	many	CASSLGADEQFF	TGTGCCAGCAGCTTAGGGGCAGATGAGCAGTTCTTC
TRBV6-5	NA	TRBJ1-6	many	CASSPAGNSYNSPLHF	TGTGCCAGCAGCCCCGCAGGCAACTCCTATAATTCACCCCTCCACTTT
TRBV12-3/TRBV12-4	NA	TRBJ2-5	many	CASSLLGRETQYF	TGTGCCAGCAGTTTATTGGGGAGGGAGACCCAGTACTTC
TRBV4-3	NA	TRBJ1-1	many	CASSQGFTSTGKTEAFF	TGCGCCAGCAGCCAAGGCTTTACTTCTACAGGGAAGACTGAAGCTTTCTTT
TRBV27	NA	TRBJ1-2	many	CASSLGGGVGYTF	TGTGCCAGCAGTTTGGGGGGCGGGGTCGGCTACACCTTC
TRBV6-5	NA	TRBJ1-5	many	CASSYGPGGPQHF	TGTGCCAGCAGTTACGGGCCCGGCGGGCCCCAGCATTTT
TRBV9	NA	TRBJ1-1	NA	CASSGGASGTEAFF	TGTGCCAGCAGCGGGGGGGCCTCGGGCACTGAAGCTTTCTTT
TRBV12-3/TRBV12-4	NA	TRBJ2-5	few	CASSPSFFETQYF	TGTGCCAGCAGCCCCTCATTTTTCGAGACCCAGTACTTC
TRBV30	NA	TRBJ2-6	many	CAWSRGAIGPGANVLTF	TGTGCCTGGAGTAGGGGGGCGATTGGACCTGGGGCCAACGTCCTGACTTTC
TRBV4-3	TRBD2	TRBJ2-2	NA	CASSQEVAGTDTGELFF	TGCGCCAGCAGCCAAGAGGTAGCGGGGACCGACACCGGGGAGCTGTTTTTT
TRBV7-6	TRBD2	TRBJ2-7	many	CASSSSLAGGSYEQYF	TGTGCCAGCAGCTCGTCACTAGCGGGGGGGAGCTACGAGCAGTACTTC
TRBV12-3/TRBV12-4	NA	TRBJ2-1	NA	CASSHPTTNPGRYNEQSF	TGTGCCAGCAGTCACCCGACCACCAATCCGGGACGGTACAATGAGCAGTCCTTC
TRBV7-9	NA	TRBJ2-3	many	CASSWRSDTQYF	TGTGCCAGCAGCTGGAGATCTGATACGCAGTATTTT
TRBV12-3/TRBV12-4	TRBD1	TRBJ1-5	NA	CASSSGTEKGPQHF	TGTGCCAGCAGTTCAGGGACAGAAAAAGGGCCCCAGCATTTT
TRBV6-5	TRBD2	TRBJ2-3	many	CASSELAGVADTQYF	TGTGCCAGCAGTGAACTAGCGGGGGTTGCAGATACGCAGTATTTT
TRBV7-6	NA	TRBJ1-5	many	CASSRGVMGQPQHF	TGTGCCAGCAGCCGAGGGGTAATGGGCCAGCCCCAGCATTTT